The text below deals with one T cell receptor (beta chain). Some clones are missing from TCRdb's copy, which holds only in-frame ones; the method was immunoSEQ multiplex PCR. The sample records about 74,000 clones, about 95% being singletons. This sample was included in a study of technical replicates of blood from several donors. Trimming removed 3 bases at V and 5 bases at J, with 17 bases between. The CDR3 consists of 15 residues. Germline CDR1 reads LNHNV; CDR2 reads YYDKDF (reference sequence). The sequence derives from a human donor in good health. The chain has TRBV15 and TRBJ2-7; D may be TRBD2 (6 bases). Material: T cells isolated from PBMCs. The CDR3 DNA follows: TGTGCCACCAGCAGGGCCGGGACTGGAGTCGACGAGCAGTACTTC. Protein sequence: CATSRAGTGVDEQYF.